Described below is a single T cell receptor (beta chain) sequence and its context. The antigen this receptor binds is unknown. A much more abundant neighbour one base away suggests this may be a read error. These reads were obtained on a NextSeq 500. Starting from roughly 15 ng of total RNA, TCR libraries were made with the QIAseq Immune Repertoire RNA Library Kit, Human TCR Panel. TCR libraries were sequenced on an Illumina NextSeq with a Mid Output V2 kit, using asymmetric 261x41 paired-end reads. Every TCR library was diluted to 4 nM, then pooled, denatured and loaded at roughly 1 pM. The authors' pipeline ran thus. Processing of the TCR FASTQ files took place in the QIAGEN GeneGlobe Data Analysis Center, and downstream analysis was done in R 3.5.2. Clonality was computed as one minus Shannon entropy normalized by the log of the number of unique productive sequences. Fisher exact tests at 5% FDR, run separately within each subset, picked out TRA or TRB clonotypes whose abundance differed between baseline and M1. Clonotypes with differential abundance were put into four groups: emerging, expanding, contracting or non-expanding/contracting. Repertoire overlap between patients was measured with Morisita's overlap index. TCRdb ran its own pipeline on the public reads, namely fastp trimming at Q25 and MiXCR clone calling, and kept in-frame beta chains. All rows with the same CDR3 protein become a single entry with the most common DNA and genes. TCRdb, not the authors, supplied the V and J calls. This sample is represented by over 550 distinct CDR3 sequences; 7.5% to 8.5% of them were singletons. The ten biggest clones cover approximately 30% of the sample.

Using a BD FACSAria II cell sorter, four subsets defined by PD-1 and/or TIGIT were sorted from live CD3+CD8+TCRalphabeta+ cells. Circulating CD8 T cells were sorted into four subsets by PD-1 and TIGIT expression to characterize their relevance to anti-PD-1 therapy response. Both TCR alpha and TCR beta chains were sequenced from each sorted CD8 T-cell subset. Peripheral blood was collected at three points: before the first anti-PD-1 injection, after two injections and after four injections. Ficoll gradient centrifugation was used to isolate PBMCs right away. Until use, PBMCs were cryopreserved in liquid nitrogen in RPMI containing about 22% FCS and approximately 9.1% DMSO. Thawed PBMCs were stained with a viability dye and antibodies against CD3, CD8alpha, TCRalphabeta, PD-1 and TIGIT. Total RNA was extracted with the RNeasy Kit, and a RIN above 7 was reached by every sample. CDR1 and CDR2, looked up from the germline V gene, are MRHNA and SNTAGT. Measured from the cysteine to the phenylalanine, the CDR3 is 15 residues long. Here the CDR3 DNA is all that survives: 45 bases in frame from base 1.

This entry comes from a study of circulating CD8 cells and anti-PD-1 response in melanoma (dated by TCRdb to the early 2020s). General notes on the study: Nivolumab was given to patients intravenously at 3 mg/kg every 2 weeks. The TCR repertoire analysis was performed on around eleven melanoma patients, comprising 7 non-responders and 4 responders. The melanoma cohort had about 13 patients, seven of whom got anti-PD-1 as first-line therapy, while the other six had previously had targeted therapy or immunotherapy. Patients with complete or partial responses were counted as responders, while patients with stable or progressive disease (RECIST v1.1) were counted as non-responders. On on-treatment samples, PD-1 was detected using a biotinylated anti-human IgG4 antibody.

Overall results and qualifications from the work: Diversity was greatest in the DNEG repertoire, PD-1 and DPOS had similar and higher clonality, and TIGIT repertoires had the lowest diversity. Because material was limited, experiments were generally done without replicates. Only baseline and M1 samples from a small cohort with few responders were used in the published TCR repertoire comparisons. Because tumor material was not accessible, tumor reactivity was instead assessed by peptide assays on expanded sorted subsets. Both treatment-naive and previously treated patients were included in the cohort, and this mixing was noted by the authors as something that could influence results. Repertoires were mostly private between subsets, with fewer than 7% of TRB clonotypes shared at M1, and the greatest sharing occurred between DPOS and TIGIT.

The sequence was collected from a human donor with melanoma. Source: CD8+ T cells from PBMCs, taken at baseline or after one month of anti-PD-1 therapy (not recorded which). The chain is made from TRBV6-4 and TRBJ2-1; the junction holds 7 bases that match TRBD1. The CDR3 has the sequence CASSAGRDSYNGQFF. The DNA sequence reads TGTGCCAGCAGTGCTGGACGGGACAGTTACAATGGGCAGTTCTTC.